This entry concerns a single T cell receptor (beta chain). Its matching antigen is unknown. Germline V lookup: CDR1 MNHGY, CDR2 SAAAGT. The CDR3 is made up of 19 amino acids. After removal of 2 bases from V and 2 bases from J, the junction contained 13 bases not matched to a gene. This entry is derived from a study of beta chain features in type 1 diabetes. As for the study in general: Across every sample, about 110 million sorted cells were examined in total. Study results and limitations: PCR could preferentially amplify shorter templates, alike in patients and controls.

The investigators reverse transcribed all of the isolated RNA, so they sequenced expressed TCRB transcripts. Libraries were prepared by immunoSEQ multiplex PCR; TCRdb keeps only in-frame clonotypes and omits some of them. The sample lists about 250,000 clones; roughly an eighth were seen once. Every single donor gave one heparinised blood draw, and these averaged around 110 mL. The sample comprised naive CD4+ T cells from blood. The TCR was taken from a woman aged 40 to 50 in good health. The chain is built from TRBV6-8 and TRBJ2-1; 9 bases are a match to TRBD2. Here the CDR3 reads CASSYHHVLAGLTYNEQFF. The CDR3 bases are TGTGCCAGCAGTTACCACCACGTGCTAGCGGGGCTCACCTACAATGAGCAGTTCTTC.